Presented here are 29 T cell receptor beta chains from one specimen sequenced in a study of T cells in Graves' hyperthyroidism and ophthalmopathy. Amplified regions were TCR beta CDR3 sequences from RNA transcripts. Carried out on the TCR CDR3, a first-round RT-PCR used the HTBI primer set. In TCRdb, the multiplex PCR reads were re-called with MiXCR into one record per CDR3 protein. The data hold approximately 620,000 distinct CDR3 sequences, with about a sixth observed a single time. Specimen: blood. The receptor set was obtained from a woman in her forties with Graves' ophthalmopathy.

Notes on this clonotype: One base away lies a much larger clone, so this may be a sequencing read error. J is TRBJ2-7 and V is TRBV6-1, with 12 nucleotides matching TRBD2. Germline loops: CDR1 MNHNS, CDR2 SASEGT. The CDR3 length is 14 residues. The CDR3 DNA follows: TGTGCCAGCTATGGACTAGCGGGAAGCTACGGGCAGTACTTC. Its protein is CASYGLAGSYGQYF.

This clonotype showed up many times. The gene calls are TRBV20-1 and TRBJ2-1; D is uncertain. CDR1 and CDR2 from the germline V gene are DFQATT and SNEGSKA (reference sequence). The V gene lost 0 bases and the J gene lost 3 bases, with 12 bases spanning the gap. The CDR3 loop spans 15 amino acids. This CDR3 reads CSARDRGGNYNEQFF. The CDR3 bases are TGCAGTGCTAGAGATCGAGGCGGTAACTACAATGAGCAGTTCTTC.

For this clonotype: The germline gene is not matched at one end of the junction; a read error may be the cause. The rearrangement joins TRBV20-1 to TRBJ1-1; 7 bases fit TRBD1. CDR1 is DFQATT and CDR2 is SNEGSKA in the germline V gene (reference sequence). This CDR3 has 13 residues. Here the CDR3 reads CSAGDRVSTEAFF. The CDR3 DNA sequence: TGCAGTGCTGGAGACAGGGTTAGCACTGAAGCTTTCTTT.

This clonotype was seen at least ten times. The chain employs TRBV7-9 and TRBJ2-3, with TRBD2 matching 10 bases. CDR1 is SEHNR and CDR2 is FQNEAQ in the germline V gene (reference sequence). V shed 7 bases, J shed 0 bases, and the junction held 19 bases outside the gene matches. The CDR3 covers 20 residues. In nucleotides, the CDR3 is TGTGCCAGCACCATTCGTGGGTATGCTAGCGGGAGAGCTAGCACAGATACGCAGTATTTT. Protein: CASTIRGYASGRASTDTQYF.

This clonotype was observed a handful of times. The CDR3 sequence is CASRTTRYNEQFF. The CDR3 DNA reads as TGTGCCAGCAGAACCACACGGTACAATGAGCAGTTCTTC. This chain links TRBV2 with TRBJ2-1; no clear D. Germline CDR1 reads SNHLY; CDR2 reads FYNNEI. Trimming cost V 6 bases and J 4 bases, with 10 bases left between them. The CDR3 runs 13 residues.

The J gene is TRBJ2-7, the V gene TRBV6-6; TRBD1 matches at 10 bases. V lost 0 bases, J lost 6 bases, and 5 bases stayed unmatched. This CDR3 region has 15 residues. Germline lookup yields CDR1 MNHNY and CDR2 SVGAGI (reference sequence). The CDR3 coding sequence is TGTGCCAGCAGTTACTCCGAGACAGGGGGCGGCGAGCAGTACTTC. The encoded protein is CASSYSETGGGEQYF.

In this sample, this clonotype turned up many times. The chain carries TRBV5-5 and TRBJ1-4, with D possibly being TRBD1 (5 bases). CDR1 and CDR2 from the germline V gene are SGHKS and YYEKEE (reference sequence). The V end lost 0 bases, the J end lost 5 bases, and 11 bases lay between the germline ends. The CDR3 loop spans 15 amino acids. The CDR3 reads CASSLDPGPNEKLFF. Here the CDR3 DNA reads TGTGCCAGCAGCTTGGATCCAGGGCCCAATGAAAAACTGTTTTTT.

This clonotype has a count of ten or more. J is TRBJ2-1 and V is TRBV30, with 7 nucleotides matching TRBD2. CDR1 is GTSNPN and CDR2 is SVGIG in the germline V gene (reference sequence). The CDR3 has 12 amino acids. Trimming cost V 0 bases and J 9 bases; bases outside gene matches: 2. DNA of the CDR3: TGTGCCTGGAGTGTACCGGGAGGTGAGCAGTTCTTC. Encoded protein: CAWSVPGGEQFF.

This clonotype has more than one count but fewer than ten. The V call is TRBV4-1, the J call TRBJ2-7; no clear D gene. There are 15 residues in the CDR3. CDR1 MGHRA and CDR2 YSYEKL come from the germline V gene. The V end was cut by 0 bases, the J end by 3 bases, with 12 bases between. The CDR3: CASSQDWTPLYEQYF. CDR3 in DNA: TGCGCCAGCAGCCAAGATTGGACCCCCCTCTACGAGCAGTACTTC.

This clonotype was counted a few times. The chain uses TRBV20-1 and TRBJ2-5; tentative D call: TRBD2 (5 bases). The germline V gene has CDR1 DFQATT and CDR2 SNEGSKA (reference sequence). This CDR3 has 13 amino acids. The V gene lost 2 bases and the J gene lost 5 bases, with 12 bases spanning the gap. CDR3 amino acids: CSARRGEGETQYF. CDR3 DNA sequence: TGCAGTGCTAGACGGGGAGAGGGTGAGACCCAGTACTTC.

The rearrangement joins TRBV9 to TRBJ1-1; D might be TRBD1 (5 bases). This CDR3 has 15 amino acids. Per germline, CDR1 SGDLS and CDR2 YYNGEE. V lost 5 bases and J lost 4, with 18 bases in between. The CDR3 spells CASRHLSGGSTEAFF. The CDR3 coding sequence is TGTGCCAGCAGACACCTAAGCGGGGGATCCACTGAAGCTTTCTTT.

At least ten counts were recorded for this clonotype. The chain carries TRBV6-2 or TRBV6-3 and TRBJ2-7; D is perhaps TRBD1 (6 bases). The CDR3 covers 16 residues. CDR1 and CDR2 (germline): MNHEY, SVGEGT. Deletions cut 6 bases from V and 2 bases from J, with 20 bases between. CDR3 bases: TGTGCCAGCAGCTCACCCCAGGGGCCCCACCCCTACGAGCAGTACTTC. Translating gives CASSSPQGPHPYEQYF.

This chain uses TRBV30 with TRBJ1-2, with no clear D. V was pared by 2 bases and J by 4 bases, with 11 bases between. The germline V gene has CDR1 GTSNPN and CDR2 SVGIG (reference sequence). This CDR3 has 13 residues. CDR3 coding DNA: TGTGCCTGGAGTAGTATGCGGGTCTATGGCTACACCTTC. It yields the protein CAWSSMRVYGYTF.

This clonotype has just a few counts. The gene calls are TRBV12-3 or TRBV12-4 and TRBJ1-4; the match to TRBD1 covers 7 bases. This CDR3 has 14 residues. V dropped 6 bases and J dropped 5; count of bases not matched to a gene: 6. The CDR3 DNA follows: TGTGCCAGCAGCCATACAGGGGTAAATGAAAAACTGTTTTTT. Its protein product is CASSHTGVNEKLFF.

In this sample, this clonotype turned up a few times. The chain carries TRBV7-9 and TRBJ2-5; D is undetermined. CDR1 and CDR2 from the germline V gene are SEHNR and FQNEAQ (reference sequence). Trimming removed 0 bases at V and 2 bases at J, with 13 bases between. The CDR3 spans 16 residues. The CDR3 is CASSLALGQIQETQYF. The DNA for the CDR3 is TGTGCCAGCAGCTTAGCGCTAGGGCAAATACAAGAGACCCAGTACTTC.

This sequence joins TRBV27 and TRBJ1-2; D ambiguous. From germline, CDR1 is MNHEY and CDR2 SMNVEV (reference sequence). CDR3 size: 15 residues. V dropped 7 bases and J dropped 1 base, with 16 bases sitting between them. The CDR3 reads CASTKLDGYNYGYTF. The CDR3 region has the DNA TGTGCCAGCACCAAATTGGACGGATATAACTATGGCTACACCTTC.

This rearrangement joins TRBV5-1 to TRBJ2-1, with D perhaps being TRBD1 or TRBD2 (5 bases each). V gave up 4 bases and J gave up 0 bases, with 11 bases separating them. Looked up from germline, CDR1 is SGHRS and CDR2 is YFSETQ. This CDR3 is built from 15 residues. Here the CDR3 reads CASSRGFDSYNEQFF. The CDR3 DNA is TGCGCCAGCAGCCGGGGCTTTGACTCCTACAATGAGCAGTTCTTC.

In this sample, this clonotype turned up a few times. The chain has TRBV2 and TRBJ2-1; TRBD2 might be the D (7 bases). Germline assignment: CDR1 SNHLY and CDR2 FYNNEI. Trimming pared 6 bases from V and 5 bases from J, leaving 17 bases between. The CDR3 runs to 15 residues. CDR3 sequence: CASRGGRDTNNEQFF. The CDR3 DNA reads as TGTGCCAGCAGGGGGGGGCGGGACACGAACAATGAGCAGTTCTTC.

This clonotype was seen at least ten times. The chain recombines TRBV30 with TRBJ2-1; 7 nucleotides agree with TRBD2. Unmatched junction bases numbered 5, after V lost 0 bases and J lost 9 bases. Germline-derived CDR1 and CDR2 are GTSNPN and SVGIG (reference sequence). The CDR3 sequence is 13 residues long. DNA for the CDR3: TGTGCCTGGAGTGTGGCGGGAGTGGGTGAGCAGTTCTTC. This sequence encodes CAWSVAGVGEQFF. The variable domain in full, completed from reference TRBV30 and TRBJ2-1, reads SQTIHQWPATLVQPVGSPLSLECTVEGTSNPNLYWYRQAAGRGLQLLFYSVGIGQISSEVPQNLSASRPQDRQFILSSKKLLLSDSGFYLCAWSVAGVGEQFFGPGTRLTVL.

This rearrangement joins TRBV10-3 to TRBJ2-5; tentatively, D is TRBD2 (5 bases). Germline V gene lookup returns CDR1 ENHRY and CDR2 SYGVKD. V dropped 4 bases and J dropped 3 bases, with 15 bases sitting between them. The CDR3 runs 15 residues. The CDR3 coding sequence is TGTGCCATCAGTGCCATCCCCGCAGCGGAAGAGACCCAGTACTTC. It codes for CAISAIPAAEETQYF.

This clonotype was seen a handful of times. CDR3 nucleotides: TGTGCCAGCAGCCAAACTGTAGGGGAGCTGTTTTTT. Translation gives CASSQTVGELFF. The chain employs TRBV12-3 or TRBV12-4 and TRBJ2-2; D remains ambiguous. CDR3 length: 12 amino acids. Between the trimmed V and J ends, which lost 6 bases and 8 bases, there was a span of 10 bases.

The rearrangement joins TRBV12-3 or TRBV12-4 to TRBJ2-2; 9 bases are shared with TRBD1. Trimming removed 7 bases from V and 6 bases from J; junction bases left unmatched: 6. The CDR3 is 14 amino acids. CDR3 in amino acids: CASISDRGAGELFF. In DNA, the CDR3 is TGTGCCAGCATATCGGACAGGGGTGCCGGGGAGCTGTTTTTT.

The chain joins TRBV7-9 to TRBJ1-4; D gene unclear. V gave up 1 base and J gave up 8 bases, with 11 bases separating them. Germline-derived CDR1 and CDR2 are SEHNR and FQNEAQ (reference sequence). The CDR3 is made up of 14 amino acids. CDR3 in DNA: TGTGCCAGCAGCTTAGGGCCCCAGGCGGAAAAACTGTTTTTT. It is translated as CASSLGPQAEKLFF.

This clonotype has just a few counts. The CDR3 region has the DNA TGTGCCAGCAGTTCGAGGGATCGTGAGCAGTTCTTC. Protein: CASSSRDREQFF. The chain is built from TRBV12-3 or TRBV12-4 and TRBJ2-1, with D possibly being TRBD2 (5 bases). The germline V and J ends were trimmed by 4 bases and 9 bases, with 10 bases remaining between them. This CDR3 has 12 residues.

The rearrangement uses TRBV7-9 and TRBJ2-6; no clear D. CDR1 SEHNR and CDR2 FQNEAQ come from the germline V gene (reference sequence). The CDR3 has 18 amino acids. Trimming took off 6 bases at V and 1 base at J, with 19 bases between the two ends. CDR3 sequence (DNA): TGTGCCAGCAGTCCTCTAGGACGGATCCCGTCTGGGGCCAACGTCCTGACTTTC. Translating it yields CASSPLGRIPSGANVLTF. The full variable domain, its missing parts supplied by reference TRBV7-9 and TRBJ2-6, is DTGVSQNPRHKITKRGQNVTFRCDPISEHNRLYWYRQTLGQGPEFLTYFQNEAQLEKSRLLSDRFSAERPKGSFSTLEIQRTEQGDSAMYLCASSPLGRIPSGANVLTFGAGSRLTVL.

This clonotype was detected ten times or more. V usage is TRBV27 and J usage is TRBJ1-1; 7 positions match TRBD1. Trimming removed 6 bases from V and 1 base from J; junction bases left unmatched: 14. Looked up from germline, CDR1 is MNHEY and CDR2 is SMNVEV (reference sequence). The CDR3 covers 17 residues. In DNA, the CDR3 is TGTGCCAGCAGCCTACGGACAGGCGAAAGCGGGAACACTGAAGCTTTCTTT. Encoded protein: CASSLRTGESGNTEAFF.

The chain combines TRBV15 with TRBJ2-3; 9 bases agree with TRBD1. J lost 3 bases, V lost 6 bases, and 7 bases had no gene match. The CDR3 spans 15 residues. Germline V CDR1 and CDR2: LNHNV, YYDKDF (reference sequence). This chain's CDR3 is CATSYRGHPTDTQYF. The CDR3 DNA reads as TGTGCCACCAGTTACAGGGGGCACCCGACAGATACGCAGTATTTT.

This clonotype was counted at least ten times. The V and J genes are TRBV28 and TRBJ1-6, with 9 bases matching TRBD1. The germline gives CDR1 MDHEN, CDR2 SYDVKM. The V and J ends lost 6 bases and 7 bases, in that order; junction bases with no gene match: 7. The CDR3 is made up of 15 amino acids. CDR3 DNA: TGTGCCAGCAGACAGGACAGGGGCGGCAATTCACCCCTCCACTTT. The encoded protein is CASRQDRGGNSPLHF.

This clonotype was seen ten or more times. V and J are TRBV20-1 and TRBJ2-2; TRBD2 agrees at 14 bases. V was clipped by 2 bases and J by 4 bases; unmatched bases: 9. From germline, CDR1 is DFQATT and CDR2 SNEGSKA (reference sequence). CDR3 length equals 18 residues. In DNA, the CDR3 is TGCAGTGCTAGATATGGCGGACTAGCGGGAGGTCGCACCGGGGAGCTGTTTTTT. This sequence encodes CSARYGGLAGGRTGELFF.